The sequence of this T cell receptor beta chain was determined in a study of CD8+CD57+ T cells in acquired aplastic anemia. Overall study: DNA from sorted CD4+ and CD8+ cells averaged roughly 3.2 ug. Approximately 11 million reads, on average, were obtained for CD4+ cells from healthy donors. Regarding the study as a whole: Shared by patients and controls, almost 30 CD8+ CDR3s were abundant in patients. Significant differences in CD8+ Simpson's diversity were not observed between patients and controls.

Genomic DNA, the template, was used for profiling of the TCR beta VDJ and CDR3. TCRdb analysed the reads with MiXCR anew, one entry per CDR3 protein. The sample carries around 180,000 distinct CDR3 sequences, 55% to 70% recorded once. V gave up 3 bases and J gave up 5 bases; unmatched junction bases: 6. CDR3 length equals 14 residues. CDR1 is SGDLS and CDR2 is YYNGEE in the germline V gene. This clonotype was counted many times. Its antigen is unidentified. The sample comprised sorted CD4+, CD8+, or CD8+CD57+ T cells (not recorded which) from PBMCs. The TCR sequence derives from a human donor in good health. V is TRBV9 and J is TRBJ2-7, with TRBD1 matching over 9 bases. The DNA of the CDR3 is TGTGCCAGCAGCGCCGGGACAGGGACCCACGAGCAGTACTTC. Protein sequence: CASSAGTGTHEQYF.